This TCR beta chain was observed in a study of neurological immune-mediated disorders. TCRdb itself ran the 5' RACE reads through MiXCR, one entry per CDR3 protein. The sample lists 50,000 to 70,000 distinct CDR3 sequences, 2% to 2.5% occurring once. Germline CDR1 and CDR2: MNHEY and SVGAGI. The V end lost 5 bases, the J end lost 5 bases, and 15 bases lay between the germline ends. CDR3 size: 14 residues. This clonotype has a count of ten or more. The sequencing sample was made of PBMCs. This sequence originates from a man in his fifties with multiple sclerosis. The rearrangement links TRBV6-5 to TRBJ1-2, with D perhaps TRBD1 (5 bases). CDR3 coding DNA: TGTGCCAGCAGTACCAGACGGGGCTTTTATGGCTACACCTTC. Amino acid sequence: CASSTRRGFYGYTF.